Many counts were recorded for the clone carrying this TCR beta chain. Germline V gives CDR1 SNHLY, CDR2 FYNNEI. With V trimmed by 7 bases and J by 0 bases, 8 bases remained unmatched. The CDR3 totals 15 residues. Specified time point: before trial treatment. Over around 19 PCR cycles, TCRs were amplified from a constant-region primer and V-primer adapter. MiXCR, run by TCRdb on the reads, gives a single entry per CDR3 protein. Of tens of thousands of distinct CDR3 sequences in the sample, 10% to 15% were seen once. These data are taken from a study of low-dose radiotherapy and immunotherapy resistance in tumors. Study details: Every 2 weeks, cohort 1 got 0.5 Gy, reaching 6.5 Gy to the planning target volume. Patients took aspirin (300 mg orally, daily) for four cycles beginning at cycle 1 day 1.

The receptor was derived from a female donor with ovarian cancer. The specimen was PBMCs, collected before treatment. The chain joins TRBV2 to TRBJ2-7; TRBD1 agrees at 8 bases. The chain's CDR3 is CASTSGQAISYEQYF. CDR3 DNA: TGTGCCAGCACCTCGGGACAGGCAATCTCCTACGAGCAGTACTTC.